The clone carrying this T cell receptor (beta chain) was counted between two and nine times. Its specificity is not known. RNA transcripts provided the source from which TCR beta CDR3 regions were amplified. In the first-round RT-PCR of the TCR CDR3, the HTBI primer set was used. TCRdb called the multiplex PCR reads again in MiXCR, with one record for every CDR3 protein. Of approximately 600,000 distinct CDR3 sequences listed, about a sixth are singletons. This sample was taken from a study of T cells in Graves' hyperthyroidism and ophthalmopathy. General study results and limits: Onset of ophthalmopathy came a median roughly 6.5 months after the model predicted it.

Stable disease denoted Graves' hyperthyroidism without ophthalmopathy progression within 18 months. It was roughly 10 ml of fresh peripheral blood that supplied the PBMCs. V was cut by 1 base and J by 7 bases, with 20 bases left in between. The CDR3 spans 17 residues. Germline V gene data show CDR1 as MNHEY and CDR2 as SMNVEV (reference sequence). The source material was blood. The receptor's source is a woman in her twenties or thirties with Graves' hyperthyroidism. The rearrangement joins TRBV27 to TRBJ2-1; D might be TRBD1 (6 bases). CDR3: CASSLFNGGLEVNEQFF. The CDR3 DNA follows: TGTGCCAGCAGTTTATTTAATGGGGGCCTGGAGGTTAATGAGCAGTTCTTC.